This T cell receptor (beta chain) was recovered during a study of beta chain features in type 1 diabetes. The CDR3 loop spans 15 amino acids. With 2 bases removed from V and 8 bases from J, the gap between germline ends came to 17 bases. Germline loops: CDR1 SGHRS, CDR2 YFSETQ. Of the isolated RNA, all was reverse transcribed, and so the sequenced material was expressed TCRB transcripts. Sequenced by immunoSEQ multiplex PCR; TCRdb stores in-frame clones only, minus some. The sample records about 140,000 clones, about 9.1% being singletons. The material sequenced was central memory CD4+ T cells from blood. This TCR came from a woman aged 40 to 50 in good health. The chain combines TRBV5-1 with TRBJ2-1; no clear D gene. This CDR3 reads CASSFGASKTDEQFF. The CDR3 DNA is TGCGCCAGCAGCTTCGGTGCTTCCAAAACGGATGAGCAGTTCTTC.